This T cell receptor beta chain was found in a study of blood T cell repertoires in COVID-19. The V and J ends lost 8 bases and 7 bases, in that order; junction bases with no gene match: 7. Germline CDR1 reads SGHTA; CDR2 reads FQGNSA. The CDR3 runs 12 residues. This clone showed up just a few times. This table comes from immunoSEQ multiplex PCR, and its TCRdb copy is limited to in-frame clones, with some not included. The data show some 260,000 clones, roughly 86% seen once. The sequenced material came from peripheral blood. The sequence came from a human donor in a cohort sampled during active COVID-19. The chain is built from TRBV7-2 and TRBJ1-2; 7 bases align to TRBD1. CDR3 coding DNA: TGTGCCAGCGGAGGGGGCGTGGGTGGCTACACCTTC. Amino acid sequence: CASGGGVGGYTF.